One T cell receptor (beta chain) is described in this entry. Its antigen is unknown. Both 60 Vbeta primers and 13 Jbeta primers went into the PCR. Some clones are missing from TCRdb's copy, which holds only in-frame ones; the method was immunoSEQ multiplex PCR. The data hold 100,000 to 150,000 clones, with around 85% observed a single time. The CDR3 sequence is 17 residues long. Germline trimming cut 4 bases from V and 0 bases from J; bases unmatched to any gene: 11. Germline V gives CDR1 KGHSH, CDR2 LQKENI. The record originates from a study of cytomegalovirus exposure and HLA in healthy donors. Study observations and caveats: Indistinguishability led to the exclusion of some V segments, TRBV6-2 and TRBV6-3 included.

The rearrangement uses TRBV18 and TRBJ2-5; TRBD2 aligns across 7 bases. This sequence was found in a man aged 25 to 45 in good health and CMV-seronegative. Sequencing was carried out using PBMCs. The CDR3 protein is CASSLERASGYQETQYF. CDR3 DNA sequence: TGTGCCAGCTCACTAGAAAGGGCTAGCGGATACCAAGAGACCCAGTACTTC.